The present TCR beta chain was sequenced within a study of shared clonotypes between healthy human individuals. Germline CDR1 SGHRS, CDR2 YFSETQ. This CDR3 has 13 amino acids. Trimming cost V 4 bases and J 6 bases, with 11 bases left between them. Measured with immunoSEQ multiplex PCR; TCRdb has only the in-frame clones, and not every one. This sample has around 2.1 million clones, with 85% to 95% found just once. CD8 cells regarded as naive lacked CD45RO, were positively chosen for CCR7, and omitted terminally differentiated effector memory CD45RA+ cells. The chain joins TRBV5-1 to TRBJ2-1; D remains unclear. This TCR came from a man aged 18 to 35 in good health. Some clones in this sample may be carry-over from other donors' samples. Specimen: naive CD8+ T cells from PBMCs. CDR3 nucleotide sequence: TGCGCCAGCAGCCTGCTGAACTTCAATGAGCAGTTCTTC. Residues: CASSLLNFNEQFF.